This section outlines one T cell receptor beta chain sequence together with its context. Original handling: Researchers report that nucleated cell counts were estimated from reference gene primer amplification. Produced via immunoSEQ multiplex PCR; TCRdb's table is partial and in-frame only. D and trimming were read from the DNA, whereas the V and J calls and clone size are those reported in that table. This table holds about 250,000 clones, 84% found once. V was trimmed by 5 bases and J by 4 bases, leaving 11 bases between them. The CDR3 has 13 residues. CDR1 and CDR2 from the germline V gene are SGHTA and FQGNSA. The data belong to a study of blood T cell repertoires in COVID-19. About the study: Donors in the United States, Italy and Spain gave samples during acute or convalescent COVID-19. PBMCs, B-cell-depleted T cells, or T cells were the source of the cDNA or gDNA that made up the material.

This chain joins TRBV7-2 and TRBJ1-2, with a weak D call TRBD1 (6 bases). Sequencing was carried out using peripheral blood. This TCR derives from a man between 45 and 60 years old with active or convalescent COVID-19. DNA of the CDR3: TGTGCCAGCAGCAAACAGGGAACCTATGGCTACACCTTC. Its protein product is CASSKQGTYGYTF.